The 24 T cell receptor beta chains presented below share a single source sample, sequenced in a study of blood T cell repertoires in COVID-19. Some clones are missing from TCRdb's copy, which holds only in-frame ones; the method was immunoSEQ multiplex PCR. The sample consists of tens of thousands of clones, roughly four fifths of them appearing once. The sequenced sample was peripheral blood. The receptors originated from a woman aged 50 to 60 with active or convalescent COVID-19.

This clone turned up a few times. Here the CDR3 DNA reads TGTGCCAGCAGCGTGCGGGGTACGGGACAGCTCACCGGGGAGCTGTTTTTT. Protein product: CASSVRGTGQLTGELFF. J is TRBJ2-2 and V is TRBV2; D perhaps matches TRBD1 (7 bases). The CDR3 extends over 17 amino acids. The germline gives CDR1 SNHLY, CDR2 FYNNEI. Trimming cost V 6 bases and J 4 bases, with 21 bases left between them.

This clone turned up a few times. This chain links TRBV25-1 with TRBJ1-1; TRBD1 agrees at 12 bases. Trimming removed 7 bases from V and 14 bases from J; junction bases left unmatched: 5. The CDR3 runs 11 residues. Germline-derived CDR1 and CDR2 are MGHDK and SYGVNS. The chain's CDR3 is CASTGQGALFF. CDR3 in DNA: TGTGCCAGCACGGGACAGGGGGCTCTATTCTTT.

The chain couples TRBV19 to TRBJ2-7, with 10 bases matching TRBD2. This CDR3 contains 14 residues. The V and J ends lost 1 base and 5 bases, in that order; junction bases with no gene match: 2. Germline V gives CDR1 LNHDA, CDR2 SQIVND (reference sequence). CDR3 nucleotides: TGTGCCAGTAGTATAGCAGGGACTAGCGACGAGCAGTACTTC. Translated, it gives CASSIAGTSDEQYF. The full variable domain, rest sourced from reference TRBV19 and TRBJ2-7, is DGGITQSPKYLFRKEGQNVTLSCEQNLNHDAMYWYRQDPGQGLRLIYYSQIVNDFQKGDIAEGYSVSREKKESFPLTVTSAQKNPTAFYLCASSIAGTSDEQYFGPGTRLTVT.

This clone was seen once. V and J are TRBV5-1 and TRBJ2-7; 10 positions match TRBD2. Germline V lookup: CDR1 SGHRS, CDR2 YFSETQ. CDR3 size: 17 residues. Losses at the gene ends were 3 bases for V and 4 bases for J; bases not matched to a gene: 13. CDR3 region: CASSYGGAGGPFYEQYF. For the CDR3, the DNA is TGCGCCAGCAGCTACGGGGGAGCGGGAGGGCCGTTTTACGAGCAGTACTTC.

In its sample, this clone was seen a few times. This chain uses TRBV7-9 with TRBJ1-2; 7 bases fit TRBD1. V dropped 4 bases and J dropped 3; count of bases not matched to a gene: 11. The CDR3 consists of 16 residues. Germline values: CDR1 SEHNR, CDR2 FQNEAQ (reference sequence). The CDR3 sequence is CASSWWTGSFHYGYTF. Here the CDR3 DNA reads TGTGCCAGCAGCTGGTGGACAGGCTCCTTCCACTATGGCTACACCTTC.

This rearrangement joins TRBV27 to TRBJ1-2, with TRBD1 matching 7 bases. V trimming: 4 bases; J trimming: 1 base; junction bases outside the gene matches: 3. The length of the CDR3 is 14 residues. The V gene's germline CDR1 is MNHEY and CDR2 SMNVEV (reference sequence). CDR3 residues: CASSSYRGNYGYTF. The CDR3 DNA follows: TGTGCCAGCAGTTCCTACAGGGGTAACTATGGCTACACCTTC.

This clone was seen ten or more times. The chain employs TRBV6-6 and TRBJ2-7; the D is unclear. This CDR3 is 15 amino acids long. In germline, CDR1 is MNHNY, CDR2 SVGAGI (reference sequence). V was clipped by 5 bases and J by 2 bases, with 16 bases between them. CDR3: CASSRRGTYPYEQYF. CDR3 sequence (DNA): TGTGCCAGCAGTCGGCGAGGAACTTACCCCTACGAGCAGTACTTC.

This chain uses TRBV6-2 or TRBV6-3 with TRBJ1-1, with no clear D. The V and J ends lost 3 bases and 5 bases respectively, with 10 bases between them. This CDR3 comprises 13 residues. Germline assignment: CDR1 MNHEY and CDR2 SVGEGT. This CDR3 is CASSYDTRTEAFF. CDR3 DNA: TGTGCCAGCAGTTATGATACACGAACTGAAGCTTTCTTT.

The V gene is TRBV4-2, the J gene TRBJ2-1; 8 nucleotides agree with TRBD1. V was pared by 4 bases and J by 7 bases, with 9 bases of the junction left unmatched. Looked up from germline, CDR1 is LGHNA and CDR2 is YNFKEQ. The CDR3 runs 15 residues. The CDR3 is CASSLRTGRWNEQFF. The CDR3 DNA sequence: TGTGCCAGCAGCCTCCGGACAGGGAGGTGGAATGAGCAGTTCTTC.

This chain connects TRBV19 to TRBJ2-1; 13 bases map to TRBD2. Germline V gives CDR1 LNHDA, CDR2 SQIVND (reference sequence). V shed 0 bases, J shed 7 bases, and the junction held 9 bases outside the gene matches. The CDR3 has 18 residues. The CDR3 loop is CASSIENIGLAGVNEQFF. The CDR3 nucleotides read TGTGCCAGTAGTATAGAGAACATTGGACTAGCGGGAGTTAATGAGCAGTTCTTC. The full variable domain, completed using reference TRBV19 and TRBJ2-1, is DGGITQSPKYLFRKEGQNVTLSCEQNLNHDAMYWYRQDPGQGLRLIYYSQIVNDFQKGDIAEGYSVSREKKESFPLTVTSAQKNPTAFYLCASSIENIGLAGVNEQFFGPGTRLTVL.

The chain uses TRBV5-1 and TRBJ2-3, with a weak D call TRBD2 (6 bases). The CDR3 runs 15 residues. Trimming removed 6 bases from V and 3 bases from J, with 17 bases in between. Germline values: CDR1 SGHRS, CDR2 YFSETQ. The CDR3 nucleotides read TGCGCCAGCATTGACGGGAGTTATGAGACAGATACGCAGTATTTT. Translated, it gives CASIDGSYETDTQYF.

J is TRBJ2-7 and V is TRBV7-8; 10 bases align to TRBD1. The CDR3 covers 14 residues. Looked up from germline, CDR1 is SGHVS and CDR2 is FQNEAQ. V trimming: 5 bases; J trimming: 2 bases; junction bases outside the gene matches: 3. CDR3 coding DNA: TGTGCCAGCAGCACGGGACAGGGGACCTACGAGCAGTACTTC. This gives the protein CASSTGQGTYEQYF.

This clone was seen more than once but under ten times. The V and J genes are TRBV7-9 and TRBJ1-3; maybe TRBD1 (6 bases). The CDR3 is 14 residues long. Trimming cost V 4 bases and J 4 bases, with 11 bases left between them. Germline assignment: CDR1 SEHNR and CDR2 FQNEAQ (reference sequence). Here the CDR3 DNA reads TGTGCCAGCAGCTGGGACAATGCAGGAAACACCATATATTTT. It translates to CASSWDNAGNTIYF.

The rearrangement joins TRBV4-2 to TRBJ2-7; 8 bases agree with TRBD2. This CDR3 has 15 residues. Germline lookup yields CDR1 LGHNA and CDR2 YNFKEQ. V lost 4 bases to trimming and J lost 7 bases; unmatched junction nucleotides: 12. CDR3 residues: CASSPSGTRDFEQYF. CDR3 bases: TGTGCCAGCAGCCCGTCCGGGACTAGGGATTTTGAGCAGTACTTC.

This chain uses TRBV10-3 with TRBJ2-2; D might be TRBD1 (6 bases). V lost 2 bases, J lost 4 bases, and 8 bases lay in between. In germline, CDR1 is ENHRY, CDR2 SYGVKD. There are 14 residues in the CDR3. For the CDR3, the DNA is TGTGCCATCAGTGAGCAGGGGTCCACCGGGGAGCTGTTTTTT. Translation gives CAISEQGSTGELFF.

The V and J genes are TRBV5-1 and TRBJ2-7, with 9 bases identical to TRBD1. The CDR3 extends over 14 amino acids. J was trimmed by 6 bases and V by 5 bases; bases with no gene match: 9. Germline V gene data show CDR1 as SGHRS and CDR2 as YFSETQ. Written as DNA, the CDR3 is TGCGCCAGCAGACCCAGGACAGGGGAGCTCGAGCAGTACTTC. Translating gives CASRPRTGELEQYF.

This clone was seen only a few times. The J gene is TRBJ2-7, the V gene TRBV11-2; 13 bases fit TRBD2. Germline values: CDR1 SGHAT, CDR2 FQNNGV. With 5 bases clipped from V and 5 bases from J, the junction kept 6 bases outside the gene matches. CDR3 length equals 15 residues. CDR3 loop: CASSPPGLAGHEQYF. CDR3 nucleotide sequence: TGTGCCAGCAGCCCACCGGGACTAGCGGGACACGAGCAGTACTTC.

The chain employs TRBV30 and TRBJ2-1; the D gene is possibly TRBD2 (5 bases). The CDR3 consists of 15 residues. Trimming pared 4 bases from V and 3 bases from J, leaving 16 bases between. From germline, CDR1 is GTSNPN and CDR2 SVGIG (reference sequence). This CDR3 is CAWIEGISIYNEQFF. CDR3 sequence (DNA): TGTGCCTGGATCGAGGGAATTTCCATCTACAATGAGCAGTTCTTC.

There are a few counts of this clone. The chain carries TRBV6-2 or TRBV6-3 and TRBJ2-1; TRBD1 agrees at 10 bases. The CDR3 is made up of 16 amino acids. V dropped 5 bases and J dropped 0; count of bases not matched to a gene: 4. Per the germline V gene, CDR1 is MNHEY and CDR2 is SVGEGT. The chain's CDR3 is CASSDRGRSSYNEQFF. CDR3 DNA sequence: TGTGCCAGCAGTGACAGGGGGCGAAGCTCCTACAATGAGCAGTTCTTC.

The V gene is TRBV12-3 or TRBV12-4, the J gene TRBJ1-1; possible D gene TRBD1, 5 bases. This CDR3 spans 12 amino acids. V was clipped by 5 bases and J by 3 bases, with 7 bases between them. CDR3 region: CASSRQYTEAFF. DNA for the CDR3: TGTGCCAGCAGTCGACAGTACACTGAAGCTTTCTTT.

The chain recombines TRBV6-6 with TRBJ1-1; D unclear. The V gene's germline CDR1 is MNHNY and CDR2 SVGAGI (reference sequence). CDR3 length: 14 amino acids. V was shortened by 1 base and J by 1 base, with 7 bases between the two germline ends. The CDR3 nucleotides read TGTGCCAGCAGTTACTTTGCAGGGAACACTGAAGCTTTCTTT. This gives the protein CASSYFAGNTEAFF.

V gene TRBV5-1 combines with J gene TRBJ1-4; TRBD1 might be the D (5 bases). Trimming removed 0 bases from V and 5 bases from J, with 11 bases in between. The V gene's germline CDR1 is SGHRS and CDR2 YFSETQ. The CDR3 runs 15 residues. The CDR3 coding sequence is TGCGCCAGCAGCTTGGGCTGGGAGGGGAATGAAAAACTGTTTTTT. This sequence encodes CASSLGWEGNEKLFF.

This CDR3 reads CASSLSLGTGRGTDTQYF. CDR3 bases: TGCGCCAGCAGCTTGTCTTTAGGGACAGGGAGGGGCACAGATACGCAGTATTTT. The V call is TRBV5-1, the J call TRBJ2-3; TRBD1 agrees at 9 bases. The CDR3 runs to 18 residues. CDR1 and CDR2 (germline): SGHRS, YFSETQ. The V gene end was trimmed by 1 base and the J gene end by 1 base; junction bases not matched to a gene: 10.

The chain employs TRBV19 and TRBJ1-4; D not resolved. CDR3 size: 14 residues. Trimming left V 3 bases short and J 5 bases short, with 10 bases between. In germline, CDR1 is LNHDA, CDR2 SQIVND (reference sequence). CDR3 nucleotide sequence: TGTGCCAGTAGTATGGGCAGGCGAAATGAAAAACTGTTTTTT. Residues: CASSMGRRNEKLFF.